This TCR beta chain was obtained from a study of blood T cell repertoires in COVID-19. About the study: PBMCs, B-cell-depleted T cells, or T cells provided the cDNA or gDNA that made up the material.

Germline lookup yields CDR1 KGHSH and CDR2 LQKENI. This CDR3 spans 15 amino acids. The V and J ends lost 2 bases and 0 bases, in that order; junction bases with no gene match: 4. This clone has only a few counts. Original data processing: Reference gene primer amplification gave nucleated cell count estimates. Profiled with immunoSEQ multiplex PCR; TCRdb holds only in-frame clones, not every one. V and J calls and clone size come straight from that table; D and trimming were deduced from the DNA. The sample shows about 120,000 clones, about three quarters of them seen only once. The sequence derives from a man between 65 and 85 years old with acute or convalescent COVID-19. The sequencing sample was made of peripheral blood. J is TRBJ2-7 and V is TRBV18; 7 bases match TRBD1. Written as DNA, the CDR3 is TGTGCCAGCTCACCAGACAGGGAGAGCTCCTACGAGCAGTACTTC. It is translated as CASSPDRESSYEQYF.